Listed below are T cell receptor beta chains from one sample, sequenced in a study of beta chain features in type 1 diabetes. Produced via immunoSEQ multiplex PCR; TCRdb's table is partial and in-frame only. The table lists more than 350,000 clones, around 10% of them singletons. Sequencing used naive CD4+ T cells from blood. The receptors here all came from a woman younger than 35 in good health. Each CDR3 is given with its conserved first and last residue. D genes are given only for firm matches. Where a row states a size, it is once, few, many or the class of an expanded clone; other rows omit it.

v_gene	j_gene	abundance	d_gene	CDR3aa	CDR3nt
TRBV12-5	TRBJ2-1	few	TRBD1	CASARGSLTYNEQFF	TGTGCTAGTGCCAGGGGGTCGCTGACGTACAATGAGCAGTTCTTC
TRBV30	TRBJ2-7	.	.	CAWRKVQSSSYEQYF	TGTGCCTGGAGAAAAGTGCAGAGCAGCTCCTACGAGCAGTACTTC
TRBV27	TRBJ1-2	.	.	CASSLGGRVHGYTF	TGTGCCAGCAGTTTAGGCGGCAGGGTCCATGGCTACACCTTC
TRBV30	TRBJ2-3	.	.	CAWSVRKERQYF	TGTGCCTGGAGTGTACGGAAGGAAAGGCAGTATTTT
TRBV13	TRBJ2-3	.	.	CASSLGGRATDTQYF	TGTGCCAGCAGCTTAGGCGGCAGGGCCACAGATACGCAGTATTTT
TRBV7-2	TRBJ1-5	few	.	CASSLVSNSNQPQHF	TGTGCCAGCAGCTTGGTGAGCAATAGCAATCAGCCCCAGCATTTT
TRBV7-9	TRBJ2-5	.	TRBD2	CASSLATRLAGEKTQYF	TGTGCCAGCAGCTTAGCGACCCGACTAGCGGGAGAAAAGACCCAGTACTTC
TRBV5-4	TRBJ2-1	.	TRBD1	CASSPVPGGIYNEQFF	TGTGCCAGCAGCCCCGTTCCAGGGGGCATCTACAATGAGCAGTTCTTC
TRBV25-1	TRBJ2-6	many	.	CASSPPGTGANVLTF	TGTGCCAGCAGCCCCCCCGGGACTGGGGCCAACGTCCTGACTTTC
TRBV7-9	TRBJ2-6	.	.	CASSLVISGANVLTF	TGTGCCAGCAGCTTAGTGATCTCTGGGGCCAACGTCCTGACTTTC
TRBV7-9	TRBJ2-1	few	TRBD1	CASSPRSTGTVFNEQFF	TGTGCCAGCAGCCCCCGTTCTACCGGGACAGTATTCAATGAGCAGTTCTTC
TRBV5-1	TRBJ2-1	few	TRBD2	CASSRLAGSSYNEQFF	TGCGCCAGCAGTCGGTTAGCGGGTAGCTCCTACAATGAGCAGTTCTTC
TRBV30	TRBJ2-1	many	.	CAWSDPLFSNEQFF	TGTGCCTGGAGTGACCCCCTCTTTAGCAATGAGCAGTTCTTC
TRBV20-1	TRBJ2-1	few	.	CSTGFYNEQFF	TGCAGTACAGGGTTTTACAATGAGCAGTTCTTC
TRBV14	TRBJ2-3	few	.	CASSQGYSWGADTQYF	TGTGCCAGCAGCCAAGGCTACAGCTGGGGCGCAGATACGCAGTATTTT
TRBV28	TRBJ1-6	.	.	CASRADSPLHF	TGTGCCAGCAGAGCCGATTCACCCCTCCACTTT
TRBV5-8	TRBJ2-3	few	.	CASSFSHIDTQYF	TGTGCCAGCAGCTTCTCCCATATAGATACGCAGTATTTT
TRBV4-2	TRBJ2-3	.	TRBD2	CASSPAGGRTDTQYF	TGTGCCAGCAGCCCAGCGGGGGGGCGCACAGATACGCAGTATTTT
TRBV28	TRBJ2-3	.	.	CASHTRRRGRTDTQYF	TGTGCCAGCCATACCCGGAGAAGAGGACGCACAGATACGCAGTATTTT
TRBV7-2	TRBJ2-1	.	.	CASSVMGWQSSYNEQFF	TGTGCCAGCAGCGTGATGGGGTGGCAAAGCTCCTACAATGAGCAGTTCTTC
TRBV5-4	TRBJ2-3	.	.	CASSFVSFGADTQYF	TGTGCCAGCAGCTTCGTGTCATTTGGTGCAGATACGCAGTATTTT
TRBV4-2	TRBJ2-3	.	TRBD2	CASSLIAGGRTDTQYF	TGTGCCAGCAGCCTCATAGCGGGGGGACGCACAGATACGCAGTATTTT
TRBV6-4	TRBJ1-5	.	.	CAGNQPQHF	TGTGCCGGCAATCAGCCCCAGCATTTT
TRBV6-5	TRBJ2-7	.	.	CASSSLKGNSYEQYF	TGTGCCAGCAGTTCCCTGAAGGGGAACTCCTACGAGCAGTACTTC
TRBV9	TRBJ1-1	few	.	CASSVTEKNTEAFF	TGTGCCAGCAGCGTAACGGAGAAAAACACTGAAGCTTTCTTT
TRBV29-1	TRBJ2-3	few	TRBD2	CSVETREGGPDTQYF	TGCAGCGTTGAGACACGGGAGGGTGGACCAGATACGCAGTATTTT
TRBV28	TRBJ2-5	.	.	CASSTLGGPRETQYF	TGTGCCAGCAGCACCCTGGGCGGGCCAAGAGAGACCCAGTACTTC
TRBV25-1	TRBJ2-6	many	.	CASGYSGANVLTF	TGTGCGAGCGGCTACTCTGGGGCCAACGTCCTGACTTTC
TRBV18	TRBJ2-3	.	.	CASSRGAADTQYF	TGTGCCAGCTCCAGGGGCGCAGCCGATACGCAGTATTTT
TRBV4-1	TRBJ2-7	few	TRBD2	CASSPRAGANEQYF	TGCGCCAGCAGCCCTAGAGCGGGAGCAAATGAGCAGTACTTC
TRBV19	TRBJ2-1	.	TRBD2	CASSASGTSYNEQFF	TGTGCCAGTAGTGCCAGCGGGACCTCCTACAATGAGCAGTTCTTC
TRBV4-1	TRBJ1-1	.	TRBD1	CASSGQGGNTEAFF	TGCGCCAGCAGCGGACAGGGTGGAAACACTGAAGCTTTCTTT
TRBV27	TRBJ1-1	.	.	CASFGPGRMNTEAFF	TGTGCCAGCTTCGGTCCGGGACGCATGAACACTGAAGCTTTCTTT
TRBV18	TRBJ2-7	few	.	CASSPLGRGSYEQYF	TGTGCCAGCTCACCCCTGGGACGGGGCTCCTACGAGCAGTACTTC
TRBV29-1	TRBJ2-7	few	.	CSVSTASSYEQYF	TGCAGCGTTTCGACAGCTAGCTCCTACGAGCAGTACTTC
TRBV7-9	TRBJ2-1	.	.	CASSSGLLGNEQFF	TGTGCCAGCAGCTCGGGACTTCTCGGCAATGAGCAGTTCTTC
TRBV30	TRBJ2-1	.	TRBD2	CAWSDGTSGRSELYEQFF	TGTGCCTGGAGTGATGGGACTAGCGGGAGATCGGAGTTATATGAGCAGTTCTTC
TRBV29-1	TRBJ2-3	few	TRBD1	CSVEQGATDTQYF	TGCAGCGTTGAGCAGGGGGCCACAGATACGCAGTATTTT
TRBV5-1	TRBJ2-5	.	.	CASSLRAGAGEETQYF	TGCGCCAGCAGCTTGAGGGCAGGGGCAGGGGAGGAGACCCAGTACTTC
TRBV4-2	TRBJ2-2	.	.	CASSQGGFRNAGELFF	TGTGCCAGCAGCCAGGGAGGCTTCAGGAACGCCGGGGAGCTGTTTTTT
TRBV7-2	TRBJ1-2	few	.	CASRAGGRGYTF	TGTGCCAGCAGGGCCGGGGGCAGAGGCTACACCTTC
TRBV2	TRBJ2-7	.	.	CASSEVPGSSYEQYF	TGTGCCAGCAGTGAAGTACCGGGGAGCTCCTACGAGCAGTACTTC